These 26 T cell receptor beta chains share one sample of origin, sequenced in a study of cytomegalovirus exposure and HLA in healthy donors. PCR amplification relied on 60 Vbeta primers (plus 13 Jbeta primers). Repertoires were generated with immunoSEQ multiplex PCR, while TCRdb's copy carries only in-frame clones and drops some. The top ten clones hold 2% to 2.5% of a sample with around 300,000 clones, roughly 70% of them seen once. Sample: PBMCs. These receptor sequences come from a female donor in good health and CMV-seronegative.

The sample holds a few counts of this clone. CDR3 nucleotide sequence: TGTGCCAGCAGCACCCGACGGGGACAGGGTTATGGCTACACCTTC. Translation gives CASSTRRGQGYGYTF. V and J are TRBV9 and TRBJ1-2; TRBD1 agrees at 9 bases. The CDR3 covers 15 residues. Trimming at V came to 4 bases and at J to 5 bases, leaving 9 bases not matched to a gene. Germline loops: CDR1 SGDLS, CDR2 YYNGEE.

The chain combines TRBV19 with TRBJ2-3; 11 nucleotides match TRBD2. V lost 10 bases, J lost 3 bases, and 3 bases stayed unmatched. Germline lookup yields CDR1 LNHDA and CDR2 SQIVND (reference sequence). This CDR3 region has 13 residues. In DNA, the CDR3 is TGTGCCAAAACTAGCGGGAGTACAGATACGCAGTATTTT. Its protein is CAKTSGSTDTQYF.

CDR3: CASSLEGQGAAKNIQYF. The CDR3 nucleotides read TGCGCCAGCAGCTTGGAGGGACAGGGAGCTGCCAAAAACATTCAGTACTTC. The chain carries TRBV5-1 and TRBJ2-4, with TRBD1 identical over 9 bases. Losses at the gene ends were 0 bases for V and 1 base for J; bases not matched to a gene: 5. Germline CDR1 is SGHRS and CDR2 is YFSETQ. The CDR3 is 17 residues long.

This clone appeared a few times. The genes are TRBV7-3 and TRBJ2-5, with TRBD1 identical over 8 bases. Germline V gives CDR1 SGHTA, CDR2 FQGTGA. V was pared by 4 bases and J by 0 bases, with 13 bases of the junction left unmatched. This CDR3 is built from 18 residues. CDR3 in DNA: TGTGCCAGCAGCTCCCCGGCCGGCGGACAGGGTTACCAAGAGACCCAGTACTTC. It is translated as CASSSPAGGQGYQETQYF.

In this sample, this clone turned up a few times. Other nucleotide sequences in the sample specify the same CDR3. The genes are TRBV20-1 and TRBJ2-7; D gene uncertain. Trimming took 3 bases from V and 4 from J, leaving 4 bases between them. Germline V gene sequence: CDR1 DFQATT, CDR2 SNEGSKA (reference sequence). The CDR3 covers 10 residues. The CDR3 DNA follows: TGCAGTGCTAGCTTGTACGAGCAGTACTTC. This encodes CSASLYEQYF.

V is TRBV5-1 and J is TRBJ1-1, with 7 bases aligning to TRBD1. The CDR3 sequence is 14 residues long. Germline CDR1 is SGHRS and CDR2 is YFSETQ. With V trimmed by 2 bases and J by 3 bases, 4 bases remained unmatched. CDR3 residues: CASSLGGADTEAFF. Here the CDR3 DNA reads TGCGCCAGCAGCTTAGGGGGCGCTGACACTGAAGCTTTCTTT.

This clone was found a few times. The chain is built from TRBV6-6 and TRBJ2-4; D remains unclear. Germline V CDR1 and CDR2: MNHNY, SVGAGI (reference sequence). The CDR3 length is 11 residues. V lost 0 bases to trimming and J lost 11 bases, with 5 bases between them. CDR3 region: CASSYSSVQYF. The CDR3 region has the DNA TGTGCCAGCAGTTACTCGAGTGTTCAGTACTTC.

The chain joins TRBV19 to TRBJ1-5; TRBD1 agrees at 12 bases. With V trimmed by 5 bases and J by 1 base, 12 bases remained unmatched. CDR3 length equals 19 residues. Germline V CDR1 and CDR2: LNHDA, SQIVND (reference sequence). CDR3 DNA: TGTGCCAGTAGTTCTTACCTGGGACAGGGGGCGGGGAGCAATCAGCCCCAGCATTTT. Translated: CASSSYLGQGAGSNQPQHF. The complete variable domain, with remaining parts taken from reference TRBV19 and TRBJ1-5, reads DGGITQSPKYLFRKEGQNVTLSCEQNLNHDAMYWYRQDPGQGLRLIYYSQIVNDFQKGDIAEGYSVSREKKESFPLTVTSAQKNPTAFYLCASSSYLGQGAGSNQPQHFGDGTRLSIL.

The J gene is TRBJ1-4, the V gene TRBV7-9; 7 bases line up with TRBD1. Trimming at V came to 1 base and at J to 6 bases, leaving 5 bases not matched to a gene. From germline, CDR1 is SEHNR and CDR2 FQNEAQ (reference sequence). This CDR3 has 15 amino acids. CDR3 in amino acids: CASSLVQGGDEKLFF. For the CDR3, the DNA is TGTGCCAGCAGCTTAGTTCAGGGGGGCGATGAAAAACTGTTTTTT.

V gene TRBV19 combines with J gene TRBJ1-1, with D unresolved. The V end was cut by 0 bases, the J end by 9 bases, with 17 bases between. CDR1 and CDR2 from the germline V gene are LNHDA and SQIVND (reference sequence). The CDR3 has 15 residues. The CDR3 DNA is TGTGCCAGTAGTATAGACTGGTCCGAGAACGCGAAAGCTTTCTTT. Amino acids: CASSIDWSENAKAFF.

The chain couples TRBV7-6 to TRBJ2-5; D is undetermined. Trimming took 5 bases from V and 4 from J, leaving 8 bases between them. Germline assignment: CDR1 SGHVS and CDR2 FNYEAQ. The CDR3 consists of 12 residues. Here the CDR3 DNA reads TGTGCCAGCAGCCCGCCGCGAGAGACCCAGTACTTC. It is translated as CASSPPRETQYF.

The CDR3 DNA sequence: TGTGCCAGCAGTTACAGTGAGGGAGATCGCACAGATACGCAGTATTTT. It specifies CASSYSEGDRTDTQYF. The chain couples TRBV6-6 to TRBJ2-3; D perhaps matches TRBD2 (5 bases). Looked up from germline, CDR1 is MNHNY and CDR2 is SVGAGI (reference sequence). This CDR3 is built from 16 residues. Trimming removed 2 bases at V and 1 base at J, with 13 bases between.

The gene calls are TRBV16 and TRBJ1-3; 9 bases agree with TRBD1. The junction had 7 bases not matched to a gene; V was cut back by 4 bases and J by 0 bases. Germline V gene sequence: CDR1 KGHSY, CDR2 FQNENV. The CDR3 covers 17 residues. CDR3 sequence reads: CASSPRDRATSGNTIYF. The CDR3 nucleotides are TGTGCCAGCAGCCCCCGGGACAGGGCGACCTCTGGAAACACCATATATTTT. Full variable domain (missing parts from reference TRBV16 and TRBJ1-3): GEEVAQTPKHLVRGEGQKAKLYCAPIKGHSYVFWYQQVLKNEFKFLISFQNENVFDETGMPKERFSAKCLPNSPCSLEIQATKLEDSAVYFCASSPRDRATSGNTIYFGEGSWLTVV.

CDR3 region: CASSHGLAGGITGELFF. The CDR3, as DNA: TGTGCCAGCAGCCACGGACTAGCGGGAGGAATCACCGGGGAGCTGTTTTTT. The chain combines TRBV4-2 with TRBJ2-2, with TRBD2 identical over 14 bases. This CDR3 region has 17 residues. In germline, CDR1 is LGHNA, CDR2 YNFKEQ. The V gene end was trimmed by 3 bases and the J gene end by 4 bases; junction bases not matched to a gene: 4.

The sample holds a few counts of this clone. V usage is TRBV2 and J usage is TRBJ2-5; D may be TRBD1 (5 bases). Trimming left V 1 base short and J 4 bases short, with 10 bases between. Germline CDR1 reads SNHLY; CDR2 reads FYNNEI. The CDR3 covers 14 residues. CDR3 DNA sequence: TGTGCCAGCAGTGAAGGGCAGGGAAGAGAGACCCAGTACTTC. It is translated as CASSEGQGRETQYF. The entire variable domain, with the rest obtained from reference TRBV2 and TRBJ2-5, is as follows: EPEVTQTPSHQVTQMGQEVILRCVPISNHLYFYWYRQILGQKVEFLVSFYNNEISEKSEIFDDQFSVERPDGSNFTLKIRSTKLEDSAMYFCASSEGQGRETQYFGPGTRLLVL.

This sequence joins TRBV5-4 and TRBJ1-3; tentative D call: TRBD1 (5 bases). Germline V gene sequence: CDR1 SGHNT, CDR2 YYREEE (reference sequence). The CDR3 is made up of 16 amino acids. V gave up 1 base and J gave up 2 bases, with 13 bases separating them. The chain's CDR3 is CASSLMQGIPGNTIYF. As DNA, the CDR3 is TGTGCCAGCAGCTTGATGCAGGGTATACCTGGAAACACCATATATTTT.

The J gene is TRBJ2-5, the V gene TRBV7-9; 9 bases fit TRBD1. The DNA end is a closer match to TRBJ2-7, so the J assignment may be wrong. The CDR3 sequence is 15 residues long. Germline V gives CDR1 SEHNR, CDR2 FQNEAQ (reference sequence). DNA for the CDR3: TGTGCCAGCATCCCACAGGGACAGGGTCTGGACGAGCAGTACTTC. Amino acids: CASIPQGQGLDEQYF.

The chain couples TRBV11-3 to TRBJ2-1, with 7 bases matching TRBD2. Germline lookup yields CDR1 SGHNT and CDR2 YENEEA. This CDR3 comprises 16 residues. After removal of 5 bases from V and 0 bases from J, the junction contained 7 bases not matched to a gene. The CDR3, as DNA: TGTGCCAGCAGCCGAAGCGGGACGAGCTCCTACAATGAGCAGTTCTTC. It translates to CASSRSGTSSYNEQFF.

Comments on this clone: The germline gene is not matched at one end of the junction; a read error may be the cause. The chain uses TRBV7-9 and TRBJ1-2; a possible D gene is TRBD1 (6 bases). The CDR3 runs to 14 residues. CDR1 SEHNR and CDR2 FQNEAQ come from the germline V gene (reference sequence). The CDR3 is CSSSQGGEAYGYTF. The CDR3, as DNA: TGTTCCAGCAGCCAAGGGGGGGAGGCCTATGGCTACACCTTC.

The DNA for the CDR3 is TGTGCCAGCAGTTCACCGGGACAGGGATACTACGAGCAGTACTTC. Protein: CASSSPGQGYYEQYF. The chain employs TRBV25-1 and TRBJ2-7; 9 bases fit TRBD1. Germline V gene data show CDR1 as MGHDK and CDR2 as SYGVNS. This CDR3 contains 15 residues. V lost 5 bases and J lost 3; bases outside the gene matches: 8.

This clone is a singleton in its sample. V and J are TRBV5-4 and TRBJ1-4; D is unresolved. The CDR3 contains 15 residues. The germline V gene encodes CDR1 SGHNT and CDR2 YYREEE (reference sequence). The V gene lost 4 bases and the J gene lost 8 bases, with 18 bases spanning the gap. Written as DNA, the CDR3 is TGTGCCAGCAGCGCGAACCCTCTGATCCCGGAAAAACTGTTTTTT. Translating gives CASSANPLIPEKLFF.

CDR3 loop: CASSSTGTVGNTIYF. The DNA of the CDR3 is TGTGCCAGCAGCTCAACCGGGACAGTCGGAAACACCATATATTTT. The rearrangement uses TRBV5-4 and TRBJ1-3; 7 bases map to TRBD1. Per germline, CDR1 SGHNT and CDR2 YYREEE (reference sequence). With 3 bases clipped from V and 4 bases from J, the junction kept 7 bases outside the gene matches. This CDR3 has 15 amino acids.

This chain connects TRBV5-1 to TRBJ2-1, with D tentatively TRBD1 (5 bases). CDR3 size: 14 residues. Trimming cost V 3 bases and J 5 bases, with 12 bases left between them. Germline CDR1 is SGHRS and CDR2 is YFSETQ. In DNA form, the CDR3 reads TGCGCCAGCAGCTGGCCTGACAGAGACAATGAGCAGTTCTTC. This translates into CASSWPDRDNEQFF.

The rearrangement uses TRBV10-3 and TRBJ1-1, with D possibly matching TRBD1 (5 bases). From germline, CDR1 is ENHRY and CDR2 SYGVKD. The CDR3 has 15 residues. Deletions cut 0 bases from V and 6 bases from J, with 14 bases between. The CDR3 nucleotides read TGTGCCATCAGTGAGTCTCCCTCCGGGACTTCTGAAGCTTTCTTT. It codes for CAISESPSGTSEAFF.

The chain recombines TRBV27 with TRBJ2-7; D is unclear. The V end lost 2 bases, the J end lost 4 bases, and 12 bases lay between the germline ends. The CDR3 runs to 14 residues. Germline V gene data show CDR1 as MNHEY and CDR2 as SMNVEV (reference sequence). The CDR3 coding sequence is TGTGCCAGCAGTTTACTCACTCACCCATACGAGCAGTACTTC. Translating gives CASSLLTHPYEQYF.

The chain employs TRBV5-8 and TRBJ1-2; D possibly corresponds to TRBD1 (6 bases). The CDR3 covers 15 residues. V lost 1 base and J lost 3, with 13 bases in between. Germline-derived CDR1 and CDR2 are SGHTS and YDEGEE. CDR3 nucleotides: TGTGCCAGCAGCTTGTATGGGGGCGCGGACTATGGCTACACCTTC. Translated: CASSLYGGADYGYTF.